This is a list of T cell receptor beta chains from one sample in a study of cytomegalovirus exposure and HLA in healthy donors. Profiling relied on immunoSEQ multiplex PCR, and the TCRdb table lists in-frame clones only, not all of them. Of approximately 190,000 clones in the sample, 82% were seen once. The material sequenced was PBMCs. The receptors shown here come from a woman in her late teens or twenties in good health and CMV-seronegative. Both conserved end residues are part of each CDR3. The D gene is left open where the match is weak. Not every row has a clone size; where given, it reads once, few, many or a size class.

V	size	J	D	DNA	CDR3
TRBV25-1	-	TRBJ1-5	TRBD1	TGTGCCAGCAGTGAAGGGACAGCTCGCAATCAGCCCCAGCATTTT	CASSEGTARNQPQHF
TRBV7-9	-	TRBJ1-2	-	TGTGCCAGCAGCCCCCCTTTGACAGAGGATGGCTACACCTTC	CASSPPLTEDGYTF
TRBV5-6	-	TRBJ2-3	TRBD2	TGTGCCAGCAGCTTGGGGGGGACTAGCGGGAGATTTTTAGATACGCAGTATTTT	CASSLGGTSGRFLDTQYF
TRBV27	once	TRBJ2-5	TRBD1	TGTGCCAGCAGTTGGACAGGGAGTTGGGGGGAGACCCAGTACTTC	CASSWTGSWGETQYF
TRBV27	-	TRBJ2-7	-	TGTGCCGGCAGCCCCAGACCCGACGGAGGCTACGAGCAGTACTTC	CAGSPRPDGGYEQYF
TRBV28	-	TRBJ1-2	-	TGTGCCAGCAGTTCCCCCTCTACAGGGATGCACTATGGCTACACCTTC	CASSSPSTGMHYGYTF
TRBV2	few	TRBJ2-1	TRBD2	TGTGCCAGCAGCCAACAGGGGGGACTAGCGGGAGGGCCGGATGAGCAGTTCTTC	CASSQQGGLAGGPDEQFF
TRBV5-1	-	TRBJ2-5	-	TGCGCCAGCTCCTTGGCAGGGCAACAAGAGACCCAGTACTTC	CASSLAGQQETQYF
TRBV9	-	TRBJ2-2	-	TGTGCCAGCAGCGTAGCTTGGGACTACACCGGGGAGCTGTTTTTT	CASSVAWDYTGELFF
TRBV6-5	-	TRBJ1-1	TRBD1	TGTGCCAGCAGTTCCGTCGGACAGGGGGACACTGAAGCTTTCTTT	CASSSVGQGDTEAFF
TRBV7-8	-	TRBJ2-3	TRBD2	TGTGCCAGCAGCTTAGGGCCACTAGCGGGGGGGCGCGATACGCAGTATTTT	CASSLGPLAGGRDTQYF
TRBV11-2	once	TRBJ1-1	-	TGTGCCAGCAGCTTCGCGGGGCAGAACACTGAAGCTTTCTTT	CASSFAGQNTEAFF
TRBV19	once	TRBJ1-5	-	TGTGCCAGTATTCGGGGAGCCAATCAGCCCCAGCATTTT	CASIRGANQPQHF
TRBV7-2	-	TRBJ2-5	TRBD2	TGTGCCAGCAGCGCCAACGGGCGGGGGACTAGCGGCCAAGAGACCCAGTACTTC	CASSANGRGTSGQETQYF
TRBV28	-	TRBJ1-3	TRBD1	TGTGCCAGGTTGGTTCAGGGGGTGTCTGGAAACACCATATATTTT	CARLVQGVSGNTIYF
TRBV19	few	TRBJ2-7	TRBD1	TGTGCCAGTAGTATCCGGGGACAGTCAAGCTCCTACGAGCAGTACTTC	CASSIRGQSSSYEQYF
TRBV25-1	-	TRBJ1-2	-	TGTGCCAGCAGCCCGAGACAGGTCTATGGCTACACCTTC	CASSPRQVYGYTF
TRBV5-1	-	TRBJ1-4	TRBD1	TGCGCCAGCCGCCACCGGACCGGGACAGGGGAAAAACTGTTTTTT	CASRHRTGTGEKLFF
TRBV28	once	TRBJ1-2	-	TGTGCCAGCAGTCTACCTGGTACTAACTATGGCTACACCTTC	CASSLPGTNYGYTF
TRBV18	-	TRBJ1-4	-	TGTGCCAGCTCACCACAGGGGGAAAATGAAAAACTGTTTTTT	CASSPQGENEKLFF
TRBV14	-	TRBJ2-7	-	TGTGCCAGCAGCCAGGGGAGCTTTCTCAAATACGAGCAGTACTTC	CASSQGSFLKYEQYF